Listed below are T cell receptor beta chains from one sample, sequenced in a study of CD8+ T cells in alopecia areata. The table came from immunoSEQ multiplex PCR; TCRdb's copy has only in-frame clones and leaves some out. The sample yields roughly 97,000 clones, approximately 42% seen once. The sequenced sample was CD4+ T cells sorted from blood. The receptor set was obtained from a human donor with alopecia areata. Both conserved end residues are part of each CDR3. The order of the fields is clone size, D gene, V gene, J gene, CDR3 length, CDR3 protein, CDR3 DNA. A D gene is named only where the DNA matches it firmly. For some rows the clone size is stated as once, few or many, or as a class when expanded; others skip it.

.	TRBD1	TRBV2	TRBJ2-7	18	CASSEIVLWGQGAYEQYF	TGTGCCAGCAGTGAAATTGTTCTCTGGGGACAGGGGGCCTACGAGCAGTACTTC
.	.	TRBV5-6	TRBJ2-5	15	CASSLQFGGQETQYF	TGTGCCAGCAGTCTACAGTTCGGGGGACAAGAGACCCAGTACTTC
many	TRBD2	TRBV14	TRBJ2-1	14	CANETSGEHNEQFF	TGTGCCAACGAGACTAGCGGGGAACACAATGAGCAGTTCTTC
few	TRBD1	TRBV29-1	TRBJ2-1	16	CSGRQPGTGRFDEQFF	TGCAGCGGCAGACAACCAGGGACAGGGCGGTTCGATGAGCAGTTCTTC
.	.	TRBV27	TRBJ2-5	17	CASSSSRGPNSGETQYF	TGTGCCAGCAGTTCAAGCAGGGGACCAAACTCCGGGGAGACCCAGTACTTC
few	.	TRBV6-4	TRBJ2-1	14	CASSDSSYGTEQFF	TGTGCCAGCAGTGACTCGAGTTACGGGACAGAGCAGTTCTTC
few	TRBD1	TRBV28	TRBJ2-4	15	CASSPLGQSINIQYF	TGTGCCAGCAGTCCCCTGGGACAGAGTATCAACATTCAGTACTTC
.	TRBD2	TRBV27	TRBJ2-2	20	CASSPRTRRGGPLNTGELFF	TGTGCCAGCAGTCCCAGGACTCGGCGCGGGGGGCCCCTGAACACCGGGGAGCTGTTTTTT
few	TRBD1	TRBV6-5	TRBJ2-7	13	CASRDRGFYEQYF	TGTGCCAGCAGAGACAGGGGGTTCTACGAGCAGTACTTC
few	TRBD1	TRBV28	TRBJ2-5	16	CASSRTGTGIRETQYF	TGTGCCAGCAGTCGTACCGGGACAGGGATTCGGGAGACCCAGTACTTC
.	TRBD1	TRBV27	TRBJ2-5	14	CASSFGTAQETQYF	TGTGCCAGCAGTTTCGGGACAGCCCAAGAGACCCAGTACTTC
.	TRBD1	TRBV12-5	TRBJ2-5	17	CASGLATGGVSQETQYF	TGTGCTAGTGGTTTGGCCACAGGGGGCGTCAGCCAAGAGACCCAGTACTTC
few	TRBD2	TRBV7-9	TRBJ2-2	17	CASSSPGGPTHTGELFF	TGTGCCAGCAGCAGTCCGGGAGGGCCGACTCACACCGGGGAGCTGTTTTTT
.	.	TRBV5-1	TRBJ2-3	15	CASSLVDRESDTQYF	TGCGCCAGCAGCTTGGTTGACCGGGAGTCAGATACGCAGTATTTT
.	TRBD1	TRBV14	TRBJ2-7	17	CASSQVLGQRSSYEQYF	TGTGCCAGCAGCCAGGTATTGGGACAGCGAAGCTCCTACGAGCAGTACTTC
few	.	TRBV4-1	TRBJ2-1	15	CASSRPGELGDEQFF	TGCGCCAGCAGCCGGCCGGGAGAGCTAGGGGATGAGCAGTTCTTC
once	.	TRBV7-9	TRBJ2-3	14	CASSIGPFDHTQYF	TGTGCCAGCAGCATAGGACCCTTCGATCATACGCAGTATTTT
.	.	TRBV11-1	TRBJ2-5	15	CASSLSAGSQETQYF	TGTGCCAGCAGCCTCTCGGCAGGGTCCCAAGAGACCCAGTACTTC
.	.	TRBV29-1	TRBJ1-1	14	CSVVAVTKNTEAFF	TGCAGCGTTGTTGCCGTAACTAAGAACACTGAAGCTTTCTTT
.	TRBD1	TRBV27	TRBJ2-7	16	CASSSFRDSHSYEQYF	TGTGCCAGCAGTTCCTTCCGGGACAGCCATTCCTACGAGCAGTACTTC
.	TRBD2	TRBV30	TRBJ2-7	15	CAWSPRGVTAYEQYF	TGTGCCTGGAGTCCTCGGGGGGTTACAGCCTACGAGCAGTACTTC
few	TRBD2	TRBV29-1	TRBJ2-3	15	CSVRWPAGTTDTQYF	TGCAGCGTACGATGGCCAGCGGGGACCACAGATACGCAGTATTTT
.	.	TRBV5-1	TRBJ2-7	13	CASSLGSLYEQYF	TGCGCCAGCAGCTTGGGCAGTCTCTACGAGCAGTACTTC
once	.	TRBV28	TRBJ1-5	14	CASTHGGLAAPQHF	TGTGCCAGCACTCATGGTGGGTTGGCGGCGCCCCAGCATTTT
few	.	TRBV5-1	TRBJ1-5	16	CASSLNPSGGNQPQHF	TGCGCCAGCAGCTTGAATCCCAGTGGCGGCAATCAGCCCCAGCATTTT
few	TRBD1	TRBV28	TRBJ2-3	15	CASSWGQGAEDTQYF	TGTGCCAGCAGTTGGGGACAGGGGGCCGAAGATACGCAGTATTTT
.	.	TRBV5-6	TRBJ1-2	15	CASSPEGQGRYGYTF	TGTGCCAGCAGCCCGGAGGGGCAGGGACGCTATGGCTACACCTTC
.	.	TRBV4-2	TRBJ2-3	14	CASGRGGSSDTQYF	TGTGCCAGCGGTCGGGGCGGATCGTCCGATACGCAGTATTTT
.	TRBD2	TRBV4-1	TRBJ2-1	16	CASSLTTSGTYNEQFF	TGCGCCAGCAGCCTGACGACTAGCGGTACCTACAATGAGCAGTTCTTC
.	.	TRBV15	TRBJ1-1	13	CATSRDMYTEAFF	TGTGCCACCAGCAGAGATATGTACACTGAAGCTTTCTTT
few	.	TRBV28	TRBJ2-7	11	CASTLRYEQYF	TGTGCCAGCACCCTCCGGTACGAGCAGTACTTC
few	.	TRBV7-2	TRBJ2-7	14	CASSLTHSSYEQYF	TGTGCCAGCAGCTTAACCCACAGCTCCTACGAGCAGTACTTC
few	.	TRBV2	TRBJ1-1	13	CASAKTGNTEAFF	TGTGCCAGCGCTAAGACAGGGAACACTGAAGCTTTCTTT
few	TRBD1	TRBV19	TRBJ2-7	17	CASSIQLPGQGAYEQYF	TGTGCCAGTAGTATCCAGCTTCCGGGACAGGGGGCCTACGAGCAGTACTTC
.	TRBD1	TRBV5-4	TRBJ2-5	14	CASSRRDRDETQYF	TGTGCCAGCAGCAGAAGGGACAGGGATGAGACCCAGTACTTC
.	TRBD1	TRBV28	TRBJ2-1	12	CASSSDRVRQFF	TGTGCCAGCAGCTCCGACAGGGTGAGGCAGTTCTTC
.	TRBD1	TRBV5-1	TRBJ2-5	15	CASRPMTGGQETQYF	TGCGCCAGCAGGCCCATGACAGGGGGGCAAGAGACCCAGTACTTC
.	TRBD1	TRBV7-2	TRBJ1-6	17	CASSLAPTGGTDSPLHF	TGTGCCAGCAGCTTAGCGCCGACAGGGGGCACGGATTCACCCCTCCACTTT
few	TRBD2	TRBV29-1	TRBJ2-7	20	CSVEAGVRVTSGGPSYEQYF	TGCAGCGTTGAAGCGGGCGTCAGGGTAACTAGCGGGGGCCCTTCCTACGAGCAGTACTTC
few	TRBD2	TRBV10-3	TRBJ2-3	14	CAMGLAFSTDTQYF	TGTGCCATGGGACTAGCATTTAGCACAGATACGCAGTATTTT
few	TRBD1	TRBV4-3	TRBJ2-1	15	CASSQQRTGGNEQFF	TGCGCCAGCAGCCAACAAAGGACAGGGGGTAATGAGCAGTTCTTC
.	.	TRBV30	TRBJ1-4	14	CAWSFAGPNEKLFF	TGTGCCTGGAGCTTTGCGGGACCCAATGAAAAACTGTTTTTT
.	TRBD1	TRBV27	TRBJ2-7	15	CASSSPGTATYEQYF	TGTGCCAGCAGTTCCCCCGGGACAGCGACCTACGAGCAGTACTTC
.	.	TRBV5-1	TRBJ2-3	15	CASSFSAGSTDTQYF	TGCGCCAGCAGCTTTTCCGCGGGGAGCACAGATACGCAGTATTTT
many	TRBD2	TRBV4-3	TRBJ2-3	17	CASSRGLAGGLGDTQYF	TGCGCCAGCAGCCGGGGGCTAGCGGGGGGGCTCGGAGATACGCAGTATTTT
.	.	TRBV27	TRBJ2-7	13	CASGPLASYEQYF	TGTGCCAGCGGCCCACTAGCTTCCTACGAGCAGTACTTC
once	TRBD2	TRBV6-1	TRBJ2-2	14	CASRISGPTGELFF	TGTGCCAGCAGGATTAGCGGGCCCACCGGGGAGCTGTTTTTT
few	TRBD1	TRBV4-1	TRBJ2-1	15	CASSPPGQGANEQFF	TGCGCCAGCAGCCCACCGGGACAGGGGGCGAATGAGCAGTTCTTC
.	.	TRBV10-3	TRBJ2-7	12	CAISGTDGEQYF	TGTGCCATCAGTGGGACTGACGGGGAGCAGTACTTC
.	.	TRBV6-5	TRBJ2-7	14	CASQLFGMKGEQYF	TGTGCCAGTCAGTTGTTTGGTATGAAGGGCGAGCAGTACTTC
few	TRBD2	TRBV7-8	TRBJ2-1	15	CASSLVGTRVNEQFF	TGTGCCAGCAGCTTAGTCGGGACTAGGGTGAATGAGCAGTTCTTC
few	TRBD1	TRBV23-1	TRBJ2-7	14	CASSQLWDSYEQYF	TGCGCCAGCAGTCAATTGTGGGACAGCTACGAGCAGTACTTC
.	.	TRBV20-1	TRBJ2-7	11	CSAPRQVEQYF	TGCAGTGCCCCTCGACAGGTCGAGCAGTACTTC
.	TRBD2	TRBV27	TRBJ2-1	17	CASSSILAGGPKDEQFF	TGTGCCAGCAGTTCAATACTAGCGGGAGGGCCTAAGGATGAGCAGTTCTTC
.	.	TRBV29-1	TRBJ2-3	16	CSIVSSGGGPTDTQYF	TGCAGCATTGTATCTTCAGGGGGGGGGCCCACAGATACGCAGTATTTT
.	.	TRBV5-4	TRBJ2-2	15	CASSLVQSNTGELFF	TGTGCCAGCAGCTTGGTACAGTCGAACACCGGGGAGCTGTTTTTT
few	TRBD2	TRBV19	TRBJ2-3	14	CASSFSGDTDTQYF	TGTGCCAGTAGTTTCAGCGGGGACACAGATACGCAGTATTTT
.	.	TRBV29-1	TRBJ2-7	12	CSVVLLSYEQYF	TGCAGCGTTGTGTTGCTATCCTACGAGCAGTACTTC